The 5 T cell receptor beta chains given below trace back to one sample, sequenced in a study of CD8 T cells in Susac syndrome. Random hexamers served to reverse transcribe roughly 0.45 to 1 ug RNA. Each CDR3 protein is one row after TCRdb ran MiXCR on the immunoSEQ multiplex PCR reads. The table records 200,000 to 250,000 distinct CDR3 sequences, approximately 95% of them present only once. Sequenced: CD4+ T cells from PBMCs. Receptors were obtained from a human donor with multiple sclerosis.

This chain connects TRBV28 to TRBJ2-1; 7 bases line up with TRBD1. With 2 bases clipped from V and 7 bases from J, the junction kept 11 bases outside the gene matches. The CDR3 is 16 residues long. The germline gives CDR1 MDHEN, CDR2 SYDVKM. The CDR3 bases are TGTGCCAGCAGTTTACCGGCAGGGGGACAACGGAATGAGCAGTTCTTC. Amino acids: CASSLPAGGQRNEQFF. Together with reference TRBV28 and TRBJ2-1, the CDR3 gives the full variable domain: DVKVTQSSRYLVKRTGEKVFLECVQDMDHENMFWYRQDPGLGLRLIYFSYDVKMKEKGDIPEGYSVSREKKERFSLILESASTNQTSMYLCASSLPAGGQRNEQFFGPGTRLTVL.

The chain links TRBV5-4 to TRBJ2-5; TRBD2 might be the D (6 bases). V was trimmed by 4 bases and J by 2 bases, leaving 12 bases between them. This CDR3 has 14 residues. Germline-derived CDR1 and CDR2 are SGHNT and YYREEE (reference sequence). CDR3 in amino acids: CASSPGTWQETQYF. In DNA, the CDR3 is TGTGCCAGCAGCCCGGGGACTTGGCAAGAGACCCAGTACTTC.

This chain joins TRBV20-1 and TRBJ1-4; D remains unclear. The V gene's germline CDR1 is DFQATT and CDR2 SNEGSKA (reference sequence). CDR3 length equals 11 residues. The V end was cut by 5 bases, the J end by 5 bases, with 6 bases between. The DNA for the CDR3 is TGCAGTGCTCGTCTCAATGAAAAACTGTTTTTT. This encodes CSARLNEKLFF.

The chain has TRBV20-1 and TRBJ2-1; 9 nucleotides line up with TRBD2. This CDR3 comprises 15 residues. The junction had 5 bases not matched to a gene; V was cut back by 5 bases and J by 0 bases. From germline, CDR1 is DFQATT and CDR2 SNEGSKA (reference sequence). CDR3 coding DNA: TGCAGTGCTTTATTAGCGGGAGCCTCCTACAATGAGCAGTTCTTC. Translation: CSALLAGASYNEQFF.

This clonotype was observed a few times. J is TRBJ2-7 and V is TRBV18, with no clear D. Germline lookup yields CDR1 KGHSH and CDR2 LQKENI. This CDR3 is 14 amino acids long. The ends were cut back, 4 bases at V and 0 bases at J, with 10 bases in the middle. CDR3 loop: CASSLHGPSYEQYF. CDR3 in DNA: TGTGCCAGCTCACTTCATGGGCCCTCCTACGAGCAGTACTTC.